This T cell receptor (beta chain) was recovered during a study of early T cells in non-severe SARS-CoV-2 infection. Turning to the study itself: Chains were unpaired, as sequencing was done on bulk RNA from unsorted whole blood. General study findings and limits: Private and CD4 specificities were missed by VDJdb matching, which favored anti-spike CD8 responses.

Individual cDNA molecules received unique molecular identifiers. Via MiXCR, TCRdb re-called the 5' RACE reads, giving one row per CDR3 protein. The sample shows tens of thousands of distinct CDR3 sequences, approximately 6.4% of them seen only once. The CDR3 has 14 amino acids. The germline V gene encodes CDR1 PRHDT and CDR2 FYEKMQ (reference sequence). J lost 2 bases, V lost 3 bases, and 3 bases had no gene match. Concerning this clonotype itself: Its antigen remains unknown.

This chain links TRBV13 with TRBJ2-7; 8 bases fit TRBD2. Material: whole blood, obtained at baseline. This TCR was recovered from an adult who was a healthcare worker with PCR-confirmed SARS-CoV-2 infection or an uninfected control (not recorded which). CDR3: CASSFPGRAYEQYF. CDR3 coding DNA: TGTGCCAGCAGCTTCCCCGGGAGGGCCTACGAGCAGTACTTC.